This T cell receptor (beta chain) comes out of a study of blood T cell repertoires in COVID-19. Original analysis: Researchers report that nucleated cell counts were estimated from reference gene primer amplification. Data came from immunoSEQ multiplex PCR; TCRdb stores just in-frame clones and leaves some out. D and trimming come from the DNA, and the V and J calls and clone size come from that table. The data show more than 300,000 clones, with more than 75% seen just once and around 1.5% held by the top ten. This clone was observed once. Germline V CDR1 and CDR2: MNHEY, SMNVEV (reference sequence). The CDR3 runs to 11 residues. V was shortened by 6 bases and J by 3 bases, with 3 bases between the two germline ends.

The chain is built from TRBV27 and TRBJ2-1; D is ambiguous. Sample: peripheral blood. This sequence originates from a woman between 50 and 59 years old with acute or convalescent COVID-19. The CDR3 is CASSHYNEQFF. The CDR3 region has the DNA TGTGCCAGCAGCCACTACAATGAGCAGTTCTTC.